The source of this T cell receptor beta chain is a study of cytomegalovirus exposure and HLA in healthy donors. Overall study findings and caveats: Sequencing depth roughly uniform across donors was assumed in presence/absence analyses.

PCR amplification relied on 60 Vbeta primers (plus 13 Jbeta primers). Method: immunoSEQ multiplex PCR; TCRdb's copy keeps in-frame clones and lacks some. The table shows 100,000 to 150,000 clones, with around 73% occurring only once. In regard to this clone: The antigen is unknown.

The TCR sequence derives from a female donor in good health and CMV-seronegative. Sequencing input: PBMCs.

CDR3 bases: TGTGCCAGCAGTCTTCTACAGGGGACCAAAAACATTCAGTACTTC. The encoded protein is CASSLLQGTKNIQYF. The V call is TRBV27, the J call TRBJ2-4; TRBD1 matches 7 bases. CDR1 and CDR2 from the germline V gene are MNHEY and SMNVEV (reference sequence). The CDR3 is 15 residues long. V lost 5 bases and J lost 2; bases outside the gene matches: 6.